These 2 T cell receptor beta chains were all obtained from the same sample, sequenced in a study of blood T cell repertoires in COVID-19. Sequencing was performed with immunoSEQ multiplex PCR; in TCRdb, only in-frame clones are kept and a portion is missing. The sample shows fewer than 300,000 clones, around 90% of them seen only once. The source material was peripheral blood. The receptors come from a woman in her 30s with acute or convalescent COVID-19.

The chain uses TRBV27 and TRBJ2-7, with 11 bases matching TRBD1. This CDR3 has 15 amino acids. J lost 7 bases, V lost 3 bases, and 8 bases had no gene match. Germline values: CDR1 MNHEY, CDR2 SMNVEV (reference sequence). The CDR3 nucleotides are TGTGCCAGCAGTTTCCTGAGGGACAGGGGGGAAGAGCAGTACTTC. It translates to CASSFLRDRGEEQYF.

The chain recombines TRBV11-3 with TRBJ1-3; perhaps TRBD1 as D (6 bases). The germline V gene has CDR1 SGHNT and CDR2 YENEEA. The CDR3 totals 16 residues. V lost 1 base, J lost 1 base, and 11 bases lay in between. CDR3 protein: CASSLGGTSSGNTIYF. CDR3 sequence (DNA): TGTGCCAGCAGCTTAGGAGGGACATCTTCTGGAAACACCATATATTTT.